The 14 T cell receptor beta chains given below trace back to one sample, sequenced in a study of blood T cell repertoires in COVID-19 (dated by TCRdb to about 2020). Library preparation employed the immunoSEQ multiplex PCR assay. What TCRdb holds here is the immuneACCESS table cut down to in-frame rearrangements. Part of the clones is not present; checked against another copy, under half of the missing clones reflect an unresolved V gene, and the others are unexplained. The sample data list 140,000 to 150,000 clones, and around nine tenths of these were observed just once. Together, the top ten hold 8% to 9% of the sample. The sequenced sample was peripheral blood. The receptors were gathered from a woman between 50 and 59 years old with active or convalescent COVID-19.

CDR3 sequence: CASSPGALHYEQYF. The CDR3 DNA sequence: TGTGCCAGCTCACCAGGGGCCCTCCACTACGAGCAGTACTTC. The chain links TRBV18 to TRBJ2-7; D is possibly TRBD1 (5 bases). The V gene's germline CDR1 is KGHSH and CDR2 LQKENI. This CDR3 comprises 14 residues. The V end was cut by 2 bases, the J end by 3 bases, with 11 bases between.

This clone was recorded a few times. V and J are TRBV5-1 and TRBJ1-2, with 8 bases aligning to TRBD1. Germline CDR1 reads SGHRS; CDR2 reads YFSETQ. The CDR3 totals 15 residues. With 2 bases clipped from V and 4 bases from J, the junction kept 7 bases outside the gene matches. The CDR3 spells CASSFTTGVGYGYTF. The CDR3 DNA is TGCGCCAGCAGCTTTACGACAGGGGTGGGCTATGGCTACACCTTC.

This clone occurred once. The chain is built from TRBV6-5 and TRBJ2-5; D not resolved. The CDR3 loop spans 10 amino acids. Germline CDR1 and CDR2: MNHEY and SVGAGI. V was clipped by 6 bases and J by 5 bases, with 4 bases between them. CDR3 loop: CASRRETQYF. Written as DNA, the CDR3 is TGTGCCAGCAGACGGGAGACCCAGTACTTC.

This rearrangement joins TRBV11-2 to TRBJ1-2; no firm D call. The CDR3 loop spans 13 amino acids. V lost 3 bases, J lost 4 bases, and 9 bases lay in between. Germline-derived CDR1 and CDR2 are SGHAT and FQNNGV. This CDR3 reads CASSFVGLYGYTF. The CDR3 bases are TGTGCCAGCAGCTTTGTTGGACTCTATGGCTACACCTTC. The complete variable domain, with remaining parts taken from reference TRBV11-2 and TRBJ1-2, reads EAGVAQSPRYKIIEKRQSVAFWCNPISGHATLYWYQQILGQGPKLLIQFQNNGVVDDSQLPKDRFSAERLKGVDSTLKIQPAKLEDSAVYLCASSFVGLYGYTFGSGTRLTVV.

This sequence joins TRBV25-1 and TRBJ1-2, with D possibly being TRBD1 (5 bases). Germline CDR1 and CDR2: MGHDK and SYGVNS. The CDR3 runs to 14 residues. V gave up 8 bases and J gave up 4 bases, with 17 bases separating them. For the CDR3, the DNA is TGTGCCAGCCTGGGGCGGGGGATAGGCTATGGCTACACCTTC. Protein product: CASLGRGIGYGYTF.

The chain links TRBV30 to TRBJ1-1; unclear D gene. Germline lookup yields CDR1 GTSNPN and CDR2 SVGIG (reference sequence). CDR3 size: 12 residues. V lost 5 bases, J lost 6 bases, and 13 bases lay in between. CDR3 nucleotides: TGTGCCTGGGGACCGGGGAGGGCTGAAGCTTTCTTT. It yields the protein CAWGPGRAEAFF. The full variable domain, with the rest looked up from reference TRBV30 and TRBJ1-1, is SQTIHQWPATLVQPVGSPLSLECTVEGTSNPNLYWYRQAAGRGLQLLFYSVGIGQISSEVPQNLSASRPQDRQFILSSKKLLLSDSGFYLCAWGPGRAEAFFGQGTRLTVV.

The CDR3 sequence is CASSRWGGVGHNQPQHF. In DNA, the CDR3 is TGTGCCAGCAGCCGGTGGGGGGGCGTTGGCCACAATCAGCCCCAGCATTTT. This chain links TRBV4-2 with TRBJ1-5; TRBD1 is a possible D gene (6 bases). The CDR3 is made up of 17 amino acids. Germline V CDR1 and CDR2: LGHNA, YNFKEQ. With 4 bases removed from V and 3 bases from J, the gap between germline ends came to 19 bases.

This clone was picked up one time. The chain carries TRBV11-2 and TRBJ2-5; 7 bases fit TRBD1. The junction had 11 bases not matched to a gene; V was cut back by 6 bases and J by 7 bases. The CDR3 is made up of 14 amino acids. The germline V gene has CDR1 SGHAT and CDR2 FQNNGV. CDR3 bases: TGTGCCAGCAGTCTGACAGGGTTCGCCGCGACCCAGTACTTC. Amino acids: CASSLTGFAATQYF.

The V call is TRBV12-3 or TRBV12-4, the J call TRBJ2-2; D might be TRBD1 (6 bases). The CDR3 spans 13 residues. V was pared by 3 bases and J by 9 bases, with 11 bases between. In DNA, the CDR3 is TGTGCCAGCAGTTTCCAGGGGACCAGGGAGCTGTTTTTT. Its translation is CASSFQGTRELFF.

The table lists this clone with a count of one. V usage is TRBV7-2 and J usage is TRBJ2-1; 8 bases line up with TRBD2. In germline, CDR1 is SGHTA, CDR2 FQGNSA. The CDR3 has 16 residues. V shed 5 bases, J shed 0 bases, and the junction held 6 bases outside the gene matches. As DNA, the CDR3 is TGTGCCAGCAGCCCCCAGCGGGGGAGCTCCTACAATGAGCAGTTCTTC. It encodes CASSPQRGSSYNEQFF.

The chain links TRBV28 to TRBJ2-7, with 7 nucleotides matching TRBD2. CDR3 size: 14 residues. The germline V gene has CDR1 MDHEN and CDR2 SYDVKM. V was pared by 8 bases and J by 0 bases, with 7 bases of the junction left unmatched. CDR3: CASSIAGSSYEQYF. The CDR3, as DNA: TGTGCCAGCTCTATAGCGGGTAGCTCCTACGAGCAGTACTTC.

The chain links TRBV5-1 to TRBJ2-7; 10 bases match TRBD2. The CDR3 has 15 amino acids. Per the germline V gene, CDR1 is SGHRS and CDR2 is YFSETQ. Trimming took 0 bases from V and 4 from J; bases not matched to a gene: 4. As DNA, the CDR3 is TGCGCCAGCAGCTTGGATCAGCGGGAGGGTTACGAGCAGTACTTC. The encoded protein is CASSLDQREGYEQYF.

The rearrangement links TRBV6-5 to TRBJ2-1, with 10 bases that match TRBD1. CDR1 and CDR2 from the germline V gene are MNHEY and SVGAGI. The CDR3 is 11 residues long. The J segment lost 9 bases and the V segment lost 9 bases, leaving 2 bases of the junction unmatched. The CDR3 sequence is CASGQGGEQFF. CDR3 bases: TGTGCCAGTGGACAGGGGGGTGAGCAGTTCTTC.

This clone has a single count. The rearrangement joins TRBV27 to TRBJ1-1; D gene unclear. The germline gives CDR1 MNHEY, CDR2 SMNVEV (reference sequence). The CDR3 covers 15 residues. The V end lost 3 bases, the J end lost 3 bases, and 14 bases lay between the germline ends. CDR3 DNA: TGTGCCAGCAGTTTGCGGGGAGGGATGGACACTGAAGCTTTCTTT. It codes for CASSLRGGMDTEAFF.